This T cell receptor beta chain was sequenced during a study of T cell responses to AZD1222 COVID-19 vaccine. The ends were cut back, 0 bases at V and 10 bases at J, with 10 bases in the middle. The CDR3 extends over 13 amino acids. Germline-derived CDR1 and CDR2 are MGHRA and YSYEKL. Profiled with immunoSEQ multiplex PCR; TCRdb holds only in-frame clones, not every one. Here the sample spans 120,000 to 150,000 clones, roughly 88% being singletons. This clone was recorded once. The clonotype originates from an adult in good health. This rearrangement joins TRBV4-1 to TRBJ2-1; unclear D gene. This specimen was peripheral blood, taken on day 0 of AZD1222 vaccination. CDR3 coding DNA: TGCGCCAGCAGCCAAGATAGGTTGACCGAGCAGTTCTTC. This codes for CASSQDRLTEQFF.